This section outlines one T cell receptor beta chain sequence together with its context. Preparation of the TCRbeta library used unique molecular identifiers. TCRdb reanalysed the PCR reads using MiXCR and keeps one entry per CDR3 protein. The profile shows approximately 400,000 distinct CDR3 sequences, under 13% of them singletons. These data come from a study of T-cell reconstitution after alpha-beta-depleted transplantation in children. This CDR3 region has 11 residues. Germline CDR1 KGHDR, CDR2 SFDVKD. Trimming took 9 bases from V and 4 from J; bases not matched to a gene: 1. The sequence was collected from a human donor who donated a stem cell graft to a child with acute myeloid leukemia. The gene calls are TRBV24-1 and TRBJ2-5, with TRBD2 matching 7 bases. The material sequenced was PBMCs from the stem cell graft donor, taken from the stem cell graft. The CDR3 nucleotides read TGTGCCACCGGGGAGGGAGAGACCCAGTACTTC. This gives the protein CATGEGETQYF.